These 8 T cell receptor beta chains were sequenced from one sample in a study of brain T cells in children with intractable seizures. Generated by immunoSEQ multiplex PCR, the TCRdb table keeps only in-frame clones and is missing some. The table lists 340,000 or so clones, over 90% of them singletons. The time point was: blood from clinic visit 5 months post-surgery; TSC patient then seizure free. The sample was peripheral blood, taken approximately 5 months after surgery. These TCRs come from a boy younger than two with tuberous sclerosis and intractable seizures.

The chain uses TRBV6-5 and TRBJ1-1, with D tentatively TRBD1 (5 bases). The germline CDR1 and CDR2 sequences are MNHEY and SVGAGI. The CDR3 runs to 12 residues. For the CDR3, the DNA is TGTGCTTCTGGGGCTTTGAACACTGAAGCTTTCTTT. It encodes CASGALNTEAFF.

A word on this clone: The sample contains more than one DNA sequence encoding this CDR3. The chain employs TRBV5-1 and TRBJ2-5, with 8 bases aligning to TRBD1. The V gene's germline CDR1 is SGHRS and CDR2 YFSETQ. V trimming: 2 bases; J trimming: 5 bases; junction bases outside the gene matches: 2. This CDR3 is built from 13 residues. The CDR3 DNA is TGCGCCAGCAGCTTCAGGGGGCGTGAGACCCAGTACTTC. Its protein is CASSFRGRETQYF.

This chain links TRBV9 with TRBJ1-1; D uncertain. V lost 4 bases and J lost 0, with 10 bases in between. Per the germline V gene, CDR1 is SGDLS and CDR2 is YYNGEE. This CDR3 has 14 residues. The CDR3 coding sequence is TGTGCCAGCAGCCCTAAGGGTTTGAACACTGAAGCTTTCTTT. It codes for CASSPKGLNTEAFF.

The genes are TRBV6-5 and TRBJ2-7; 7 nucleotides agree with TRBD1. The length of the CDR3 is 15 residues. V lost 2 bases, J lost 2 bases, and 6 bases stayed unmatched. Per the germline V gene, CDR1 is MNHEY and CDR2 is SVGAGI. The CDR3 loop reads CASSYEGASPYEQYF. CDR3 coding DNA: TGTGCCAGCAGTTACGAGGGGGCAAGCCCCTACGAGCAGTACTTC.

This clone was found once. The V and J genes are TRBV2 and TRBJ2-2; 11 bases are a match to TRBD2. The CDR3 spans 16 residues. The V gene end was trimmed by 6 bases and the J gene end by 4 bases; junction bases not matched to a gene: 7. Germline V gives CDR1 SNHLY, CDR2 FYNNEI. The CDR3 loop reads CASRELAGEVTGELFF. In DNA form, the CDR3 reads TGTGCCAGCAGAGAACTAGCGGGAGAGGTCACCGGGGAGCTGTTTTTT.

This clone was seen once. The chain joins TRBV4-2 to TRBJ1-3, with 9 positions matching TRBD1. Germline V gene sequence: CDR1 LGHNA, CDR2 YNFKEQ. This CDR3 has 17 residues. After removal of 3 bases from V and 0 bases from J, the junction contained 6 bases not matched to a gene. In nucleotides, the CDR3 is TGTGCCAGCAGCCAGCGACTGACAGGGGGCTCTGGAAACACCATATATTTT. Its translation is CASSQRLTGGSGNTIYF.

The J gene is TRBJ2-7, the V gene TRBV27, with TRBD2 as a possible D gene (5 bases). Trimming removed 6 bases at V and 3 bases at J, with 18 bases between. The CDR3 has 15 residues. Germline assignment: CDR1 MNHEY and CDR2 SMNVEV (reference sequence). The CDR3 DNA follows: TGTGCCAGCAGGATAAGGGCGGGTCTTTTCTACGAGCAGTACTTC. Its translation: CASRIRAGLFYEQYF.

This chain links TRBV5-6 with TRBJ1-4; D is undetermined. CDR1 and CDR2 from the germline V gene are SGHDT and YYEEEE. V lost 4 bases, J lost 3 bases, and 10 bases lay in between. The CDR3 covers 14 residues. The DNA of the CDR3 is TGTGCCAGCAGCCGACCGAGCCCTAATGAAAAACTGTTTTTT. This gives the protein CASSRPSPNEKLFF.